This T cell receptor beta chain was identified during a study of T cell responses to AZD1222 COVID-19 vaccine. Overall study findings and caveats: The CD4 TCRs associated with vaccination extended across spike and predominated at 160-218 and 743-854. Reportedly, nearly half the spike-specific TCRs target unmutated variant regions.

There are a few counts of this clone. Its antigen is as yet unknown. Generated by immunoSEQ multiplex PCR, the TCRdb table keeps only in-frame clones and is missing some. The sample yields 150,000 to 200,000 clones, about 89% seen once. Germline V CDR1 and CDR2: LGHNA, YNFKEQ. This CDR3 has 15 residues. V gave up 1 base and J gave up 8 bases, with 17 bases separating them. The V gene is TRBV4-2, the J gene TRBJ1-2; D ambiguous. The TCR originated in an adult in good health. The sample consisted of peripheral blood, taken on day 0 of AZD1222 vaccination. DNA for the CDR3: TGTGCCAGCAGCCAAGTTTCAGGAATTACCCGGGGCTACACCTTC. Translation gives CASSQVSGITRGYTF.